This TCR beta chain is drawn from a study of B cell selection in AIRE deficiency. The count of this clone is one. Its antigen is as yet unknown. The CDR3 is 15 amino acids. V was trimmed by 4 bases and J by 0 bases, leaving 14 bases between them. Overall study results and limits: Of some 3,300 shared Treg TCRbeta sequences, 30% to 40% were healthy-only, approximately 10% patient-only.

Assay used: immunoSEQ multiplex PCR; TCRdb lists only in-frame clones, some missing. Of 21,000 or so clones in the sample, more than 95% are singletons; the top ten hold around 0.31%. CD4+CD127+ cells were sorted as the conventional CD4 T cells. The specimen was conventional CD4+ T cells sorted from PBMCs. The chain carries TRBV5-3 and TRBJ2-7; weak D call: TRBD1 (5 bases). TRBV5-3 is designated an ORF whose function remains uncertain. The sequence derives from a human donor with AIRE deficiency. CDR3 DNA: TGTGCCAGAAGCCCCCAGGGTTTTAGCTCCTACGAGCAGTACTTC. It yields the protein CARSPQGFSSYEQYF.